This TCR beta chain originates from a study of OX40 agonist ivuxolimab in advanced cancers. Turning to the study itself: Cohort: about 80% men, mean age about 62, aged roughly 23 to 90. Study observations and caveats: CD8+ T cells showed, on average, more clonal expansion than CD4+ cells. With doses of 0.1-3.0 mg/kg, partial responders showed among the lowest clonal expansion.

TCRdb's copy holds only in-frame clones and misses some; the assay was immunoSEQ multiplex PCR. The data hold fewer than 90,000 clones, with roughly 84% observed a single time. The germline gives CDR1 MDHEN, CDR2 SYDVKM. The CDR3 loop spans 13 amino acids. V was trimmed by 7 bases and J by 8 bases, leaving 17 bases between them. As to this clone: Its antigen is not identified.

Systemic immunosuppression or a history of autoimmune disease excluded patients. The chain recombines TRBV28 with TRBJ1-2; D unresolved. Sequencing used CD4+ or CD8+ T cells sorted from blood, obtained in a trial of the OX40 agonist ivuxolimab. The sequence was obtained from an adult with an advanced solid tumor such as melanoma, head and neck, liver or kidney cancer. The CDR3 nucleotides read TGTGCCAGCACCTTCGGAGGATCTGAAGGCTACACCTTC. Its translation: CASTFGGSEGYTF.